Listed below are T cell receptor beta chains from one sample, sequenced in a study of blood T cells in healthy people across ages. One entry per CDR3 protein results from TCRdb running MiXCR on the 5' RACE reads. The sample lists over a million distinct CDR3 sequences; 35% to 55% were seen once. Sequencing was done on a sample of blood. These TCRs come from an older woman in good health. CDR3s include the opening cysteine and the closing phenylalanine or tryptophan. The D gene is left open where the match is weak. Some rows have no size entry. The others give once, few or many, or a class for an expanded clone.

clone_size: .
j_call: TRBJ2-7
v_call: TRBV10-3
d_call: .
cdr3_aa: CAISEGVYEQYF
cdr3_nt: TGTGCCATCAGTGAGGGGGTCTACGAGCAGTACTTC

clone_size: .
j_call: TRBJ2-7
v_call: TRBV19
d_call: TRBD2
cdr3_aa: CASRGTGTTYEQYF
cdr3_nt: TGTGCCAGTAGAGGGACCGGGACTACCTACGAGCAGTACTTC

clone_size: .
j_call: TRBJ1-1
v_call: TRBV28
d_call: TRBD1
cdr3_aa: CASSLTGGFKAFF
cdr3_nt: TGTGCCAGCAGTTTAACAGGGGGCTTTAAAGCTTTCTTT

clone_size: .
j_call: TRBJ2-3
v_call: TRBV10-3
d_call: TRBD2
cdr3_aa: CAISFSGTTDTQYF
cdr3_nt: TGTGCCATCAGTTTCAGCGGGACGACAGATACGCAGTATTTT

clone_size: once
j_call: TRBJ2-5
v_call: TRBV7-3
d_call: .
cdr3_aa: CASSITGYDEQYF
cdr3_nt: TGTGCCAGCAGCATAACAGGTTACGATGAGCAGTACTTC

clone_size: .
j_call: TRBJ2-7
v_call: TRBV7-6
d_call: .
cdr3_aa: CASSSLDATDEQYF
cdr3_nt: TGTGCCAGCAGCTCCTTGGATGCTACGGACGAGCAGTACTTC

clone_size: once
j_call: TRBJ1-5
v_call: TRBV12-3/TRBV12-4
d_call: .
cdr3_aa: CASSHPGSQPQHF
cdr3_nt: TGTGCCAGCAGTCACCCCGGGTCCCAGCCCCAGCATTTT

clone_size: .
j_call: TRBJ2-3
v_call: TRBV6-5
d_call: .
cdr3_aa: CASRDRSLSSTDTQYF
cdr3_nt: TGTGCCAGCAGAGACAGATCACTGTCTAGCACAGATACGCAGTATTTT

clone_size: .
j_call: TRBJ1-1
v_call: TRBV12-3/TRBV12-4
d_call: TRBD1
cdr3_aa: CASCPGGANTEAFF
cdr3_nt: TGTGCCAGCTGCCCAGGGGGTGCGAACACTGAAGCTTTCTTT

clone_size: few
j_call: TRBJ2-1
v_call: TRBV12-3/TRBV12-4
d_call: .
cdr3_aa: CASSLRSAASPPPYNEQFF
cdr3_nt: TGTGCCAGCAGTTTAAGGTCGGCGGCTAGCCCACCCCCCTACAATGAGCAGTTCTTC

clone_size: once
j_call: TRBJ2-1
v_call: TRBV10-3
d_call: .
cdr3_aa: CAISEDRDGRSLFF
cdr3_nt: TGTGCCATCAGTGAGGACCGGGACGGTCGCTCGTTGTTCTTC

clone_size: .
j_call: TRBJ2-5
v_call: TRBV2
d_call: TRBD1
cdr3_aa: CASRRDGTGAQYF
cdr3_nt: TGTGCCAGCAGGAGGGACGGTACAGGGGCCCAGTACTTC

clone_size: .
j_call: TRBJ2-1
v_call: TRBV6-2/TRBV6-3
d_call: TRBD1
cdr3_aa: CASSARDRAIFYNEQFF
cdr3_nt: TGTGCCAGCAGTGCCCGGGACAGGGCGATTTTCTACAATGAGCAGTTCTTC

clone_size: .
j_call: TRBJ2-1
v_call: TRBV28
d_call: .
cdr3_aa: CASSLSGGVYNEQFF
cdr3_nt: TGTGCCAGCAGTTTATCTGGCGGGGTCTACAATGAGCAGTTCTTC

clone_size: few
j_call: TRBJ2-1
v_call: TRBV7-9
d_call: .
cdr3_aa: CASSTGSGNEQFF
cdr3_nt: TGTGCCAGCAGTACCGGATCGGGCAATGAGCAGTTCTTC

clone_size: .
j_call: TRBJ1-5
v_call: TRBV2
d_call: TRBD1
cdr3_aa: CASSEGRRGRKQPQHF
cdr3_nt: TGTGCCAGCAGTGAAGGGAGAAGGGGGCGGAAACAGCCCCAGCATTTT

clone_size: .
j_call: TRBJ2-1
v_call: TRBV4-2
d_call: .
cdr3_aa: CASSQDRESYNEQFF
cdr3_nt: TGTGCCAGCAGCCAAGATCGGGAGTCCTACAATGAGCAGTTCTTC

clone_size: few
j_call: TRBJ2-7
v_call: TRBV7-2
d_call: .
cdr3_aa: CASSLDFHEQYF
cdr3_nt: TGTGCCAGCAGCTTAGACTTCCACGAGCAGTACTTC

clone_size: few
j_call: TRBJ2-3
v_call: TRBV10-3
d_call: TRBD2
cdr3_aa: CAISTGLAGDTQYF
cdr3_nt: TGTGCCATCAGCACTGGACTAGCGGGAGATACGCAGTATTTT

clone_size: .
j_call: TRBJ2-1
v_call: TRBV5-1
d_call: TRBD2
cdr3_aa: CASSAGTTHNEQFF
cdr3_nt: TGCGCCAGCAGCGCCGGGACTACACACAATGAGCAGTTCTTC

clone_size: .
j_call: TRBJ1-4
v_call: TRBV9
d_call: .
cdr3_aa: CASSVGTVTNEKLFF
cdr3_nt: TGTGCCAGCAGCGTGGGTACCGTCACTAATGAAAAACTGTTTTTT

clone_size: .
j_call: TRBJ2-7
v_call: TRBV3-1
d_call: .
cdr3_aa: CASSQGRGADEQYF
cdr3_nt: TGTGCCAGCAGCCAAGGTCGGGGGGCCGACGAGCAGTACTTC

clone_size: few
j_call: TRBJ1-2
v_call: TRBV15
d_call: .
cdr3_aa: CATSRDVRVRFGYTF
cdr3_nt: TGTGCCACCAGCAGAGATGTCAGGGTCAGGTTTGGCTACACCTTC

clone_size: .
j_call: TRBJ2-7
v_call: TRBV6-5
d_call: TRBD2
cdr3_aa: CASSGRPFLYEQYF
cdr3_nt: TGTGCCAGCAGCGGGAGGCCCTTTTTATACGAGCAGTACTTC

clone_size: once
j_call: TRBJ2-7
v_call: TRBV4-2
d_call: .
cdr3_aa: CASSQVRSGVSEQYF
cdr3_nt: TGTGCCAGCAGCCAAGTTAGGTCAGGAGTCAGCGAGCAGTACTTC

clone_size: few
j_call: TRBJ2-1
v_call: TRBV7-3
d_call: TRBD2
cdr3_aa: CASSYGLAGDNEQFF
cdr3_nt: TGTGCCAGCAGTTACGGACTAGCGGGAGACAATGAGCAGTTCTTC

clone_size: .
j_call: TRBJ2-3
v_call: TRBV7-8
d_call: .
cdr3_aa: CASATGAGVGVGTDTQYF
cdr3_nt: TGTGCCAGCGCAACGGGGGCGGGAGTGGGAGTGGGCACAGATACGCAGTATTTT

clone_size: .
j_call: TRBJ2-7
v_call: TRBV6-5
d_call: .
cdr3_aa: CASSYVKAPSYEQYF
cdr3_nt: TGTGCCAGCAGTTACGTTAAGGCTCCTTCCTACGAGCAGTACTTC

clone_size: .
j_call: TRBJ2-1
v_call: TRBV11-1
d_call: .
cdr3_aa: CASSLEADVYNEQFF
cdr3_nt: TGTGCCAGCAGCTTAGAAGCGGACGTCTACAATGAGCAGTTCTTC

clone_size: .
j_call: TRBJ1-4
v_call: TRBV3-1
d_call: .
cdr3_aa: CASSASEYEKLFF
cdr3_nt: TGTGCCAGCAGCGCCAGTGAATATGAAAAACTGTTTTTT

clone_size: .
j_call: TRBJ2-7
v_call: TRBV7-9
d_call: TRBD2
cdr3_aa: CAGSWETSGSSHEQYF
cdr3_nt: TGTGCCGGCAGCTGGGAGACTAGCGGGAGTTCCCACGAGCAGTACTTC

clone_size: few
j_call: TRBJ1-2
v_call: TRBV20-1
d_call: .
cdr3_aa: CSALSRGAYGYTF
cdr3_nt: TGCAGTGCACTCAGCCGAGGTGCCTATGGCTACACCTTC

clone_size: .
j_call: TRBJ1-1
v_call: TRBV4-2
d_call: .
cdr3_aa: CASSQAPAVSTEAFF
cdr3_nt: TGTGCCAGCAGCCAGGCGCCGGCAGTGAGCACTGAAGCTTTCTTT

clone_size: .
j_call: TRBJ2-2
v_call: TRBV4-2
d_call: TRBD2
cdr3_aa: CASSHPGLAGENTGELFF
cdr3_nt: TGTGCCAGCAGCCACCCGGGACTAGCGGGAGAGAACACCGGGGAGCTGTTTTTT

clone_size: few
j_call: TRBJ2-6
v_call: TRBV20-1
d_call: .
cdr3_aa: CSALYSGANVLTF
cdr3_nt: TGCAGTGCTTTGTACTCTGGGGCCAACGTCCTGACTTTC

clone_size: once
j_call: TRBJ2-7
v_call: TRBV7-2
d_call: TRBD2
cdr3_aa: CASSLVAGDSYEQYF
cdr3_nt: TGTGCCAGCAGCTTAGTAGCGGGGGACTCCTACGAGCAGTACTTC

clone_size: .
j_call: TRBJ2-5
v_call: TRBV14
d_call: .
cdr3_aa: CASSQRTTRVTQYF
cdr3_nt: TGTGCCAGCAGCCAAAGGACAACCCGAGTGACCCAGTACTTC

clone_size: few
j_call: TRBJ1-2
v_call: TRBV28
d_call: TRBD1
cdr3_aa: CASSSTGTGDGYTF
cdr3_nt: TGTGCCAGCAGTTCAACCGGGACAGGGGACGGCTACACCTTC

clone_size: few
j_call: TRBJ2-4
v_call: TRBV11-2
d_call: .
cdr3_aa: CASSTLISQATKNIQYF
cdr3_nt: TGTGCCAGCAGCACTCTTATAAGCCAGGCTACCAAAAACATTCAGTACTTC

clone_size: few
j_call: TRBJ2-5
v_call: TRBV10-2
d_call: TRBD2
cdr3_aa: CASSTSGKETQYF
cdr3_nt: TGCGCCAGCAGCACTAGCGGAAAAGAGACCCAGTACTTC

clone_size: .
j_call: TRBJ2-7
v_call: TRBV20-1
d_call: TRBD2
cdr3_aa: CSAASGPYEQYF
cdr3_nt: TGCAGTGCTGCTAGCGGGCCTTACGAGCAGTACTTC

clone_size: few
j_call: TRBJ1-1
v_call: TRBV29-1
d_call: TRBD1
cdr3_aa: CSVEGETGGLAFF
cdr3_nt: TGCAGCGTTGAAGGGGAGACAGGGGGTTTAGCTTTCTTT

clone_size: .
j_call: TRBJ2-7
v_call: TRBV27
d_call: .
cdr3_aa: CASSFAGATGDEQYF
cdr3_nt: TGTGCCAGCAGTTTCGCCGGCGCGACGGGAGACGAGCAGTACTTC

clone_size: .
j_call: TRBJ2-3
v_call: TRBV5-1
d_call: TRBD2
cdr3_aa: CASSLSSGRATDTQYF
cdr3_nt: TGTGCCAGCAGCTTATCGAGCGGGAGGGCCACAGATACGCAGTATTTT

clone_size: .
j_call: TRBJ2-5
v_call: TRBV28
d_call: .
cdr3_aa: CASTHLGRAGGNEQYF
cdr3_nt: TGTGCCAGCACCCACCTTGGGCGAGCGGGTGGAAATGAGCAGTACTTC

clone_size: .
j_call: TRBJ1-2
v_call: TRBV10-1
d_call: .
cdr3_aa: CATSPEGSPYGYTF
cdr3_nt: TGCGCCACCTCTCCTGAGGGGAGTCCCTATGGCTACACCTTC

clone_size: .
j_call: TRBJ2-1
v_call: TRBV7-9
d_call: .
cdr3_aa: CASSLTIGLWFF
cdr3_nt: TGTGCCAGCAGCTTAACAATAGGGTTGTGGTTCTTC

clone_size: .
j_call: TRBJ2-4
v_call: TRBV28
d_call: .
cdr3_aa: CASADRSRGEQYF
cdr3_nt: TGTGCCAGCGCGGACAGGAGCCGGGGGGAGCAGTACTTC

clone_size: .
j_call: TRBJ2-3
v_call: TRBV6-4
d_call: TRBD2
cdr3_aa: CASKSSGGTDTQYF
cdr3_nt: TGTGCCAGCAAATCTAGCGGGGGCACAGATACGCAGTATTTT

clone_size: few
j_call: TRBJ2-1
v_call: TRBV27
d_call: TRBD2
cdr3_aa: CASSLRLLSPVTSGDNEQFF
cdr3_nt: TGTGCCAGCAGTTTAAGGCTCCTGTCCCCTGTTACTAGCGGGGACAATGAGCAGTTCTTC